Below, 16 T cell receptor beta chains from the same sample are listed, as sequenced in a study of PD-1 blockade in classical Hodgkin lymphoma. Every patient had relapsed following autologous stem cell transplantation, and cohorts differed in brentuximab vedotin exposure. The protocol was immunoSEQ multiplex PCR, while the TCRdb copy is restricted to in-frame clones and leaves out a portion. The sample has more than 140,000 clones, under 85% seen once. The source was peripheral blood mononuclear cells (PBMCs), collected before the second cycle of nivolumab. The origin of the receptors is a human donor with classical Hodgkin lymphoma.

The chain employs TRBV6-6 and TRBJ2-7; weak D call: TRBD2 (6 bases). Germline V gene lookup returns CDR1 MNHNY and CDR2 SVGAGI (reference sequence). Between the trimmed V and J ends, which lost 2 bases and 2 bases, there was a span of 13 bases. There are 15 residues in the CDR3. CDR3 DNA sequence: TGTGCCAGCAGTTACGTGGCTAGCGCGACCTACGAGCAGTACTTC. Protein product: CASSYVASATYEQYF.

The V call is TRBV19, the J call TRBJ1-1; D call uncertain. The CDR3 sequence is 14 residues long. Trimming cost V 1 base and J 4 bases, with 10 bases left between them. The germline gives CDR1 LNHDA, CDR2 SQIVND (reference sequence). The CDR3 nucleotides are TGTGCCAGTAGTATAGCCCGTGGCCGCACTGAAGCTTTCTTT. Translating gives CASSIARGRTEAFF. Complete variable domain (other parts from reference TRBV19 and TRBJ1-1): DGGITQSPKYLFRKEGQNVTLSCEQNLNHDAMYWYRQDPGQGLRLIYYSQIVNDFQKGDIAEGYSVSREKKESFPLTVTSAQKNPTAFYLCASSIARGRTEAFFGQGTRLTVV.

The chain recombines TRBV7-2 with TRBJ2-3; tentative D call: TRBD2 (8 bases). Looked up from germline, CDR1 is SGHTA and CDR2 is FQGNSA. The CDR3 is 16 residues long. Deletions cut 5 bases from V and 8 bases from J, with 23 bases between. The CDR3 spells CASSPSGGTAGVTQYF. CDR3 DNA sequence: TGTGCCAGCAGCCCCTCCGGCGGGACAGCGGGGGTTACGCAGTATTTT.

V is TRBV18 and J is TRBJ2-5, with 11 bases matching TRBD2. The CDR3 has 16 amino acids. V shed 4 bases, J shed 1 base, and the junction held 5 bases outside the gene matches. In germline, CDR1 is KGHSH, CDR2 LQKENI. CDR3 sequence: CASSLLGLAGQETQYF. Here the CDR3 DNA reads TGTGCCAGCTCACTACTTGGACTAGCGGGCCAAGAGACCCAGTACTTC.

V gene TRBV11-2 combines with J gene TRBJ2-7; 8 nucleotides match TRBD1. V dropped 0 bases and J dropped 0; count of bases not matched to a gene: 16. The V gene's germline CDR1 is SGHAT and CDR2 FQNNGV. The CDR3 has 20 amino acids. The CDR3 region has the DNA TGTGCCAGCAGCTTAGAGACTATTGTCCGGACAGGGCGGGGCTCCTACGAGCAGTACTTC. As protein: CASSLETIVRTGRGSYEQYF.

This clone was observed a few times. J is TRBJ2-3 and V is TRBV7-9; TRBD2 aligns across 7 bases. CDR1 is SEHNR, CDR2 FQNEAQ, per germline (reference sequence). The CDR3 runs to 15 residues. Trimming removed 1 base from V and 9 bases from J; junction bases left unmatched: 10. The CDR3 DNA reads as TGTGCCAGCAGCTTAGACGGCGGGAGAGTTACCACGCAGTATTTT. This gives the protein CASSLDGGRVTTQYF.

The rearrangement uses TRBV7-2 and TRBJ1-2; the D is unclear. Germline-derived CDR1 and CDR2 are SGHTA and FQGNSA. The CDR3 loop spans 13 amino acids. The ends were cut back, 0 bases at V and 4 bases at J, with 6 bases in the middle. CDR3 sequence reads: CASSLATRYGYTF. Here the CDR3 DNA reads TGTGCCAGCAGCTTAGCGACGCGCTATGGCTACACCTTC. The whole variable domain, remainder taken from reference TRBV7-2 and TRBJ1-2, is GAGVSQSPSNKVTEKGKDVELRCDPISGHTALYWYRQSLGQGLEFLIYFQGNSAPDKSGLPSDRFSAERTGGSVSTLTIQRTQQEDSAVYLCASSLATRYGYTFGSGTRLTVV.

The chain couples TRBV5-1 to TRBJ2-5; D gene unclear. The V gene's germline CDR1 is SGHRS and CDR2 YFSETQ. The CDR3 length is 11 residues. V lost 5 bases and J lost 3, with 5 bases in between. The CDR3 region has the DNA TGCGCCAGCAGTTGGGAAGAGACCCAGTACTTC. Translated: CASSWEETQYF.

This chain's CDR3 is CASSPPRGSDEKLFF. In DNA form, the CDR3 reads TGTGCCAGCTCACCACCACGAGGGTCGGATGAAAAACTGTTTTTT. This chain connects TRBV18 to TRBJ1-4; no definite D call. Trimming shortened V by 0 bases and J by 6 bases, and 11 bases separated the two germline ends. From germline, CDR1 is KGHSH and CDR2 LQKENI. This CDR3 is 15 amino acids long. The full variable domain, its missing parts supplied by reference TRBV18 and TRBJ1-4, is NAGVMQNPRHLVRRRGQEARLRCSPMKGHSHVYWYRQLPEEGLKFMVYLQKENIIDESGMPKERFSAEFPKEGPSILRIQQVVRGDSAAYFCASSPPRGSDEKLFFGSGTQLSVL.

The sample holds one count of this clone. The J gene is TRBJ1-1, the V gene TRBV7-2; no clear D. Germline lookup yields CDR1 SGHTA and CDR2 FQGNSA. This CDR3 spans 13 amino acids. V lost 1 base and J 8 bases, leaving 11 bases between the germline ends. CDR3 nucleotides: TGTGCCAGCAGCTTAGTTCCGGGAATGGAAGCTTTCTTT. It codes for CASSLVPGMEAFF. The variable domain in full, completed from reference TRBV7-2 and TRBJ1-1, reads GAGVSQSPSNKVTEKGKDVELRCDPISGHTALYWYRQSLGQGLEFLIYFQGNSAPDKSGLPSDRFSAERTGGSVSTLTIQRTQQEDSAVYLCASSLVPGMEAFFGQGTRLTVV.

The CDR3 spells CASTPDRGLVYGYTF. The CDR3 DNA reads as TGTGCCAGCACCCCGGACAGGGGGCTAGTCTATGGCTACACCTTC. This chain joins TRBV2 and TRBJ1-2; 11 bases are shared with TRBD1. The J segment lost 4 bases and the V segment lost 7 bases, leaving 8 bases of the junction unmatched. CDR1 SNHLY and CDR2 FYNNEI come from the germline V gene. This CDR3 comprises 15 residues.

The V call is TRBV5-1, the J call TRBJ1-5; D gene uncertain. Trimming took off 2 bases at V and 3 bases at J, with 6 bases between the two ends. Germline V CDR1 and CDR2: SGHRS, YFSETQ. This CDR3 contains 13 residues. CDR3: CASSFSVNQPQHF. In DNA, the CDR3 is TGCGCCAGCAGCTTTTCGGTCAATCAGCCCCAGCATTTT.

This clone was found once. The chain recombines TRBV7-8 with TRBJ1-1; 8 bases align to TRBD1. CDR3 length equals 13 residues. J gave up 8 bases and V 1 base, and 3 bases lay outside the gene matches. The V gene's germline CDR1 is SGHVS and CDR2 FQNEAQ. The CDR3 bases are TGTGCCAGCAGCTTAGGGACAGGGCTCGAAGCTTTCTTT. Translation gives CASSLGTGLEAFF.

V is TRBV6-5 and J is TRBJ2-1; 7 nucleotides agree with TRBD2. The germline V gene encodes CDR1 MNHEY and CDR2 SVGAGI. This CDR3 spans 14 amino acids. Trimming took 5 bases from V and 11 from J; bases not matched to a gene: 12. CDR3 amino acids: CASSPGASGFKQFF. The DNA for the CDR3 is TGTGCCAGCAGTCCCGGGGCTAGCGGTTTTAAGCAGTTCTTC.

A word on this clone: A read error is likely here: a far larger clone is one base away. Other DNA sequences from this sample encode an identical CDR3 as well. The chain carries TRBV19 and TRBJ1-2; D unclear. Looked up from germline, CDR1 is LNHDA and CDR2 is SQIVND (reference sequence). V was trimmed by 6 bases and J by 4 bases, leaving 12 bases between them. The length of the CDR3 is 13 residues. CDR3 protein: CASSSMGAYGYTF. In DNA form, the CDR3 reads TGTGCCAGTAGCTCCATGGGAGCCTATGGCTACACCTTC.

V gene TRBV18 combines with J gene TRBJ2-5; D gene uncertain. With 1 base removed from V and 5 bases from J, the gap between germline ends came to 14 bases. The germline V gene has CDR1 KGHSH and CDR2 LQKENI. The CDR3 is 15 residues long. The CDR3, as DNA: TGTGCCAGCTCACCACTTTTAGGCGCCAGGGAGACCCAGTACTTC. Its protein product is CASSPLLGARETQYF. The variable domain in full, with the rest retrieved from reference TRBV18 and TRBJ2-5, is NAGVMQNPRHLVRRRGQEARLRCSPMKGHSHVYWYRQLPEEGLKFMVYLQKENIIDESGMPKERFSAEFPKEGPSILRIQQVVRGDSAAYFCASSPLLGARETQYFGPGTRLLVL.